This entry lists 13 T cell receptor beta chains sequenced from one sample in a study of CD8 T cells in ankylosing spondylitis. The antigens of these receptors remain unknown. Study-wide points: Eight highly homologous variants made up a TCR beta motif, and this motif appeared characteristic of ankylosing spondylitis blood.

TCRdb processed the 5' RACE reads anew with MiXCR; each CDR3 protein has one entry. This sample has about 440,000 distinct CDR3 sequences, with roughly 17% found just once. The material sequenced was blood, either unsorted or a sorted T cell fraction (not recorded which). The receptors here all came from a male donor with ankylosing spondylitis.

This clonotype has just a few counts. V is TRBV5-1 and J is TRBJ1-6; tentatively, D is TRBD1 (6 bases). From germline, CDR1 is SGHRS and CDR2 YFSETQ. The CDR3 is made up of 16 amino acids. V shed 3 bases and J shed 8 bases, with 18 bases lying between them. CDR3 bases: TGCGCCAGCAGCTCGGCAACAGGGAGGTATGATTCACCCCTCCACTTT. It specifies CASSSATGRYDSPLHF.

The chain has TRBV28 and TRBJ2-7; possibly TRBD1 for D (6 bases). This CDR3 comprises 14 residues. Germline V gene data show CDR1 as MDHEN and CDR2 as SYDVKM. Trimming stripped 7 bases from V and 1 base from J, with 14 bases between. The CDR3 region has the DNA TGTGCCAGCATAAACGACAGGACTTCCTACGAGCAGTACTTC. Translation gives CASINDRTSYEQYF.

This clonotype was observed a few times. The V gene is TRBV14, the J gene TRBJ2-7; TRBD1 matches at 7 bases. Germline-derived CDR1 and CDR2 are SGHDN and FVKESK. With 0 bases clipped from V and 5 bases from J, the junction kept 1 base outside the gene matches. This CDR3 is 13 amino acids long. CDR3 sequence reads: CASSQEGGDEQYF. CDR3 coding DNA: TGTGCCAGCAGCCAAGAAGGGGGCGACGAGCAGTACTTC. Together with reference TRBV14 and TRBJ2-7, the CDR3 gives the full variable domain: EAGVTQFPSHSVIEKGQTVTLRCDPISGHDNLYWYRRVMGKEIKFLLHFVKESKQDESGMPNNRFLAERTGGTYSTLKVQPAELEDSGVYFCASSQEGGDEQYFGPGTRLTVT.

V usage is TRBV3-1 and J usage is TRBJ2-7; D ambiguous. V was trimmed by 3 bases and J by 3 bases, leaving 6 bases between them. The CDR3 loop spans 12 amino acids. Germline assignment: CDR1 LGHDT and CDR2 YNNKEL (reference sequence). CDR3 DNA: TGTGCCAGCAGCCACGGCGTCTACGAGCAGTACTTC. Translation: CASSHGVYEQYF.

This clonotype was detected many times. The chain links TRBV20-1 to TRBJ1-6; TRBD1 matches at 8 bases. The CDR3 extends over 14 amino acids. V shed 6 bases and J 7 bases; nucleotides not matched to a gene: 8. Germline CDR1 and CDR2: DFQATT and SNEGSKA (reference sequence). CDR3 in DNA: TGCAGTGCCCCCGGACAGGGAGGAAATTCACCCCTCCACTTT. Encoded protein: CSAPGQGGNSPLHF.

The chain recombines TRBV20-1 with TRBJ2-3; the match to TRBD2 covers 9 bases. Per the germline V gene, CDR1 is DFQATT and CDR2 is SNEGSKA (reference sequence). The CDR3 loop spans 15 amino acids. After removal of 5 bases from V and 8 bases from J, the junction contained 14 bases not matched to a gene. The CDR3 DNA sequence: TGCAGTGCTCGGAGGGCGGGAGGGAGCCAGGTTACGCAGTATTTT. Protein sequence: CSARRAGGSQVTQYF.

The chain carries TRBV6-6 and TRBJ2-7; D remains ambiguous. The CDR3 runs to 11 residues. Germline values: CDR1 MNHNY, CDR2 SVGAGI (reference sequence). V was pared by 6 bases and J by 6 bases, with 9 bases between. The CDR3: CASSPQIEQYF. CDR3 sequence (DNA): TGTGCCAGCAGCCCCCAGATCGAGCAGTACTTC.

This clonotype has a handful of counts. The chain uses TRBV6-2 or TRBV6-3 and TRBJ1-1; no reliable D call. CDR1 MNHEY and CDR2 SVGEGT come from the germline V gene. CDR3 length: 13 residues. V was shortened by 0 bases and J by 7 bases, with 9 bases between the two germline ends. The CDR3 DNA follows: TGTGCCAGCAGTTACTCGACCAGCCATGAAGCTTTCTTT. Encoded protein: CASSYSTSHEAFF.

The gene calls are TRBV19 and TRBJ1-1; no reliable D call. Trimming removed 7 bases at V and 2 bases at J, with 11 bases between. This CDR3 is built from 13 residues. CDR1 and CDR2 (germline): LNHDA, SQIVND (reference sequence). The CDR3 nucleotides are TGTGCCAGTATGAGAACAGATAACACTGAAGCTTTCTTT. Translated: CASMRTDNTEAFF.

This clonotype was picked up many times. The chain couples TRBV27 to TRBJ1-1; 10 bases match TRBD1. V lost 4 bases to trimming and J lost 6 bases; unmatched junction nucleotides: 8. Germline V lookup: CDR1 MNHEY, CDR2 SMNVEV (reference sequence). This CDR3 comprises 15 residues. Written as DNA, the CDR3 is TGTGCCAGCAGTTCGGACAGGGGGAAGGTCCCTGAAGCTTTCTTT. Translating it yields CASSSDRGKVPEAFF.

The table lists this clonotype with a few counts. The chain has TRBV29-1 and TRBJ2-1; 14 positions match TRBD2. This CDR3 is 13 amino acids long. Per germline, CDR1 SQVTM and CDR2 ANQGSEA. The DNA of the CDR3 is TGCAGTGGGGGACTAGCGGGAGCCAATGAGCAGTTCTTC. It specifies CSGGLAGANEQFF.

The sample holds a few counts of this clonotype. J is TRBJ1-1 and V is TRBV27, with 10 nucleotides matching TRBD1. Per the germline V gene, CDR1 is MNHEY and CDR2 is SMNVEV (reference sequence). The CDR3 has 16 amino acids. J was trimmed by 0 bases and V by 6 bases; bases with no gene match: 7. The CDR3 DNA sequence: TGTGCCAGCAGCCGAGGGACAGGGGTCATGAACACTGAAGCTTTCTTT. It encodes CASSRGTGVMNTEAFF.

This clonotype was seen a few times. The rearrangement joins TRBV20-1 to TRBJ2-7, with 7 bases identical to TRBD2. The V gene's germline CDR1 is DFQATT and CDR2 SNEGSKA (reference sequence). This CDR3 has 14 amino acids. Trimming took 3 bases from V and 3 from J; bases not matched to a gene: 8. The CDR3, as DNA: TGCAGTGCTAGCGGGAGGAGGGTCTTCTACGAGCAGTACTTC. The encoded protein is CSASGRRVFYEQYF.